These T cell receptor beta chains were read from a single sample in a study of radiotherapy plus CTLA-4 blockade in lung cancer. The repertoire was sequenced with immunoSEQ multiplex PCR; TCRdb's copy has only in-frame clones and lacks some. The sample lists around 120,000 clones, roughly 80% occurring once. The sample here was peripheral blood, taken from a patient treated with radiotherapy plus ipilimumab. These receptors came from a human donor with non-small cell lung cancer who had a partial response to radiotherapy plus ipilimumab. CDR3s include the opening cysteine and the closing phenylalanine or tryptophan. Fields, in order: CDR3 protein, J gene, V gene.

CDR3: CASRGPGGNQPQHF
J: TRBJ1-5
V: TRBV6-5

CDR3: CASSPDLNEQFF
J: TRBJ2-1
V: TRBV7-2

CDR3: CASSPPGQTAKNIQYF
J: TRBJ2-4
V: TRBV2

CDR3: CASSPLNEQFF
J: TRBJ2-1
V: TRBV5-5

CDR3: CASSLEAGLYYGYTF
J: TRBJ1-2
V: TRBV5-8

CDR3: CASSEVGGAGGWEQYF
J: TRBJ2-7
V: TRBV6-1

CDR3: CASDGTFYEQYF
J: TRBJ2-7
V: TRBV5-5

CDR3: CASSLRRLGQPQHF
J: TRBJ1-5
V: TRBV6-5

CDR3: CASTLGQLNQPQHF
J: TRBJ1-5
V: TRBV6-1

CDR3: CASSPDRLYQETQYF
J: TRBJ2-5
V: TRBV28

CDR3: CASSPTGGEETQYF
J: TRBJ2-5
V: TRBV5-1

CDR3: CASKLTGTLLAKNIQYF
J: TRBJ2-4
V: TRBV27

CDR3: CASKHRVEFSTDTQYF
J: TRBJ2-3
V: TRBV27

CDR3: CATEPGQGYDYGYTF
J: TRBJ1-2
V: TRBV23-1

CDR3: CATSRDRGGGEKLFF
J: TRBJ1-4
V: TRBV15

CDR3: CASSPRDTEGTQYF
J: TRBJ2-5
V: TRBV5-4

CDR3: CASREASGPYEQYF
J: TRBJ2-7
V: TRBV2

CDR3: CASSLSGTERNQPQHF
J: TRBJ1-5
V: TRBV27

CDR3: CASSPNTLAAGYTF
J: TRBJ1-2
V: TRBV9

CDR3: CASSLDRSDEQFF
J: TRBJ2-1
V: TRBV7-7

CDR3: CASSTGNRPQHF
J: TRBJ1-5
V: TRBV28

CDR3: CASSGTNQETQYF
J: TRBJ2-5
V: TRBV11-3

CDR3: CASSLLTGHNEQFF
J: TRBJ2-1
V: TRBV7-2

CDR3: CASRTLEQGNGNTIYF
J: TRBJ1-3
V: TRBV28

CDR3: CASSKEVRTPPNTEAFF
J: TRBJ1-1
V: TRBV21-1

CDR3: CASSSEGAALYGYTF
J: TRBJ1-2
V: TRBV7-2

CDR3: CASNLQGNTEAFF
J: TRBJ1-1
V: TRBV5-1

CDR3: CASSQDSTGNQPQHF
J: TRBJ1-5
V: TRBV4-1

CDR3: CASSLDQGFTGELFF
J: TRBJ2-2
V: TRBV11-2

CDR3: CASSLKFGLTQETQYF
J: TRBJ2-5
V: TRBV11-2

CDR3: CASSFWGVIKNGYTF
J: TRBJ1-2
V: TRBV7-9

CDR3: CASSYPTGQKYGYTF
J: TRBJ1-2
V: TRBV6-8

CDR3: CASSLLRGTEAFF
J: TRBJ1-1
V: TRBV5-8

CDR3: CASSYWGTGSYNEQFF
J: TRBJ2-1
V: TRBV5-6

CDR3: CASSSSQGALFGYTF
J: TRBJ1-2
V: TRBV28

CDR3: CASRPTGGYGYTF
J: TRBJ1-2
V: TRBV6-5

CDR3: CASRRSGESNQPQHF
J: TRBJ1-5
V: TRBV19

CDR3: CASSSLAGAGTGELFF
J: TRBJ2-2
V: TRBV5-1

CDR3: CASRRGQSDTDTQYF
J: TRBJ2-3
V: TRBV19

CDR3: CASSLEQSYEQYF
J: TRBJ2-7
V: TRBV5-1

CDR3: CASSSGQRLETQYF
J: TRBJ2-5
V: TRBV19

CDR3: CASSIRTSGSYNEQFF
J: TRBJ2-1
V: TRBV27

CDR3: CASSLTGTGDPTDTQYF
J: TRBJ2-3
V: TRBV7-3

CDR3: CAWTAAFTGRRDWPPYEQYF
J: TRBJ2-7
V: TRBV30

CDR3: CASSEAGFSSPFF
J: TRBJ2-1
V: TRBV6-5

CDR3: CASSAGRFSGANVLTF
J: TRBJ2-6
V: TRBV19

CDR3: CASSFLGEGDGYTF
J: TRBJ1-2
V: TRBV2

CDR3: CASSYSGTYNEQFF
J: TRBJ2-1
V: TRBV6-6

CDR3: CASSGQTNYGYTF
J: TRBJ1-2
V: TRBV6-5

CDR3: CASTRGQGAYGYTF
J: TRBJ1-2
V: TRBV6-5

CDR3: CASGGAIGELFF
J: TRBJ2-2
V: TRBV28

CDR3: CASSLLVADSTDTQYF
J: TRBJ2-3
V: TRBV5-1

CDR3: CASSLSGLDAYEQYF
J: TRBJ2-7
V: TRBV28

CDR3: CASSQDRVGYTF
J: TRBJ1-2
V: TRBV4-2

CDR3: CASSQERTQGNQPQHF
J: TRBJ1-5
V: TRBV4-1

CDR3: CASGPRETNIYNEQFF
J: TRBJ2-1
V: TRBV9

CDR3: CASSPPRGGTEAFF
J: TRBJ1-1
V: TRBV5-4

CDR3: CASSLDRWDEQFF
J: TRBJ2-1
V: TRBV7-9

CDR3: CASSEAGGGRKQETQYF
J: TRBJ2-5
V: TRBV6-1